This TCR beta chain is drawn from a study of beta chain features in type 1 diabetes. In regard to this clone: Its matching antigen is unknown.

In germline, CDR1 is SGHNT, CDR2 YENEEA. This CDR3 has 15 amino acids. Losses at the gene ends were 5 bases for V and 4 bases for J; bases not matched to a gene: 9. Every isolated RNA sample was fully reverse transcribed, so sequencing captured expressed TCRB transcripts. Data came from immunoSEQ multiplex PCR; TCRdb stores just in-frame clones and leaves some out. Of about 150,000 clones in the sample, over 7.5% are singletons; the top ten hold 0.65%. Notes on the study in general: PCR may have favored shorter templates equally in patients and controls.

The source material was central memory CD4+ T cells from blood. The V gene is TRBV11-3, the J gene TRBJ2-3, with 7 bases matching TRBD1. The receptor was derived from a man younger than 30 in good health. In DNA form, the CDR3 reads TGTGCCAGCAGCCAAGGGTCCACAGGGGCAGATACGCAGTATTTT. As protein: CASSQGSTGADTQYF.